This T cell receptor (beta chain) was sequenced during a study of cytomegalovirus exposure and HLA in healthy donors. Deletions cut 2 bases from V and 3 bases from J, with 11 bases between. From germline, CDR1 is WSHSY and CDR2 SAAADI. This CDR3 has 15 amino acids. Each donor's status was that of a healthy bone marrow donor. The PCR made use of 60 Vbeta and 13 Jbeta primers. Only in-frame clones appear in the TCRdb table, and some are missing; sequencing was by immunoSEQ multiplex PCR. The sample includes 120,000 or so clones, less than 85% of them seen just once. The chain uses TRBV10-2 and TRBJ2-1, with a weak D call TRBD1 (6 bases). This clonotype was sampled from a man aged 25 to 45 in good health and CMV-seropositive. Sequenced sample: PBMCs. CDR3 sequence reads: CASSEVGAYYNEQFF. Here the CDR3 DNA reads TGCGCCAGCAGTGAGGTGGGGGCTTACTACAATGAGCAGTTCTTC.